The 5 T cell receptor beta chains listed next were all sequenced from one sample in a study of blood T cell repertoires in COVID-19. The method was immunoSEQ multiplex PCR; TCRdb's version includes in-frame clones alone and lacks a portion of them. Found here are 150,000 or so clones, 80% to 90% of them singletons; the top ten hold 6% to 9%. The sequenced sample consisted of peripheral blood. These receptors originate from a middle-aged man who had recovered from COVID-19.

This clone was seen a handful of times. The rearrangement joins TRBV2 to TRBJ2-1; D is unresolved. V was shortened by 4 bases and J by 9 bases, with 4 bases between the two germline ends. CDR3 length: 10 amino acids. The germline gives CDR1 SNHLY, CDR2 FYNNEI. CDR3 residues: CASSGSEQFF. The CDR3 DNA reads as TGTGCCAGCAGTGGCAGTGAGCAGTTCTTC.

This chain uses TRBV29-1 with TRBJ1-1, with D uncertain. Per the germline V gene, CDR1 is SQVTM and CDR2 is ANQGSEA. Trimming shortened V by 0 bases and J by 3 bases, and 8 bases separated the two germline ends. The CDR3 loop spans 13 amino acids. CDR3 DNA sequence: TGCAGCGTTGAAGATAGCGGACACACTGAAGCTTTCTTT. Protein product: CSVEDSGHTEAFF.

The chain carries TRBV2 and TRBJ1-6, with TRBD1 identical over 9 bases. The CDR3 is 13 residues long. Germline CDR1 reads SNHLY; CDR2 reads FYNNEI. With 7 bases clipped from V and 10 bases from J, the junction kept 5 bases outside the gene matches. As DNA, the CDR3 is TGTGCCAGCACCGGGACAGGGATGTCACCCCTCCACTTT. The encoded protein is CASTGTGMSPLHF.

The chain couples TRBV5-1 to TRBJ1-1; D gene uncertain. Trimming cost V 2 bases and J 7 bases, with 15 bases left between them. This CDR3 contains 14 residues. Germline lookup yields CDR1 SGHRS and CDR2 YFSETQ. CDR3 coding DNA: TGCGCCAGCAGCTTTGCGGGATCTAACGGTGAAGCTTTCTTT. This encodes CASSFAGSNGEAFF.

The chain recombines TRBV5-6 with TRBJ1-5; 9 bases fit TRBD1. The CDR3 covers 16 residues. Per germline, CDR1 SGHDT and CDR2 YYEEEE. V was pared by 2 bases and J by 7 bases, with 10 bases of the junction left unmatched. CDR3 bases: TGTGCCAGCAGCTTAGGACAGGGGAAGGGTCGGCAGCCCCAGCATTTT. Encoded protein: CASSLGQGKGRQPQHF.